These 5 T cell receptor beta chains came from one sample sequenced in a study of blood T cell repertoires in COVID-19 (TCRdb year 2020). The library was obtained by the immunoSEQ multiplex PCR assay. The immuneACCESS repertoire file appears here via TCRdb, limited to in-frame rearrangements. These files lack a portion of the clones; in checked studies, under half of the deficit traces to unresolved V genes, and the cause of the others is not known. The sample table lists tens of thousands of clones, 75% to 90% of them with a count of one. 8.9% of the sample goes to the ten largest clones. What was sequenced was peripheral blood. The receptor set was obtained from a man aged 80 or over with acute or convalescent COVID-19.

This chain links TRBV19 with TRBJ1-1; D ambiguous. The CDR3 has 14 residues. The germline CDR1 and CDR2 sequences are LNHDA and SQIVND (reference sequence). The ends were cut back, 5 bases at V and 4 bases at J, with 14 bases in the middle. The CDR3 region has the DNA TGTGCCAGTAGTCTCCGAGATCCTTCCACTGAAGCTTTCTTT. This gives the protein CASSLRDPSTEAFF. The whole variable domain, filled in from reference TRBV19 and TRBJ1-1, reads DGGITQSPKYLFRKEGQNVTLSCEQNLNHDAMYWYRQDPGQGLRLIYYSQIVNDFQKGDIAEGYSVSREKKESFPLTVTSAQKNPTAFYLCASSLRDPSTEAFFGQGTRLTVV.

CDR3 DNA sequence: TGCGCCAGCAGCTTTGACAGGGAATTGGATGGCTACACCTTC. Translating it yields CASSFDRELDGYTF. The chain couples TRBV5-1 to TRBJ1-2; 7 bases match TRBD1. Unmatched junction bases numbered 7, after V lost 2 bases and J lost 6 bases. Germline values: CDR1 SGHRS, CDR2 YFSETQ. The CDR3 extends over 14 amino acids. Combining the CDR3 with reference TRBV5-1 and TRBJ1-2 gives the whole variable domain KAGVTQTPRYLIKTRGQQVTLSCSPISGHRSVSWYQQTPGQGLQFLFEYFSETQRNKGNFPGRFSGRQFSNSRSEMNVSTLELGDSALYLCASSFDRELDGYTFGSGTRLTVV.

CDR3 DNA: TGTGCCAGCACCCCCGGAGGGGTCTATGGCTACACCTTC. Its protein is CASTPGGVYGYTF. The chain combines TRBV6-5 with TRBJ1-2; tentative D call: TRBD1 (5 bases). The germline gives CDR1 MNHEY, CDR2 SVGAGI. The CDR3 spans 13 residues. Trimming cost V 7 bases and J 4 bases, with 13 bases left between them.

The rearrangement joins TRBV5-6 to TRBJ1-1; D ambiguous. The ends were cut back, 0 bases at V and 5 bases at J, with 11 bases in the middle. CDR3 length equals 14 residues. Germline V lookup: CDR1 SGHDT, CDR2 YYEEEE. The chain's CDR3 is CASSLVAGNTEAFF. Written as DNA, the CDR3 is TGTGCCAGCAGCTTGGTCGCGGGAAATACTGAAGCTTTCTTT.

This chain uses TRBV10-2 with TRBJ1-2, with a tentative D call TRBD1 (6 bases). The germline V gene has CDR1 WSHSY and CDR2 SAAADI. CDR3 size: 14 residues. V was cut by 6 bases and J by 1 base, with 12 bases left in between. The CDR3 reads CASSATGVNYGYTF. CDR3 DNA: TGCGCCAGCAGCGCGACAGGAGTTAACTATGGCTACACCTTC.